This T cell receptor (beta chain) comes out of a study of T cells after yellow fever vaccination. Study information: Preparation used SMART-Seq v4 Ultra Low Input for the low-cell-number fractions. Overall study results and limits: Repertoires obtained by FACS sorting could include abundant clonotypes that entered as contaminants from the bulk population. Most primary-vaccination clones reappeared after the booster (96% CD4, about 90% CD8).

The CDR3 spans 16 residues. Germline lookup yields CDR1 SGHTA and CDR2 FQGNSA. The ends were cut back, 0 bases at V and 0 bases at J, with 11 bases in the middle. This clonotype has only a few counts. What it recognizes is unknown. Universal primer sites and UMIs were introduced during 5'RACE template-switching synthesis of TCR cDNA. TCRdb ran MiXCR on the 5' RACE reads and lists one entry per CDR3 protein. Counted here are about 150,000 distinct CDR3 sequences, 5% to 7.5% occurring once; the ten biggest clones make up over 0.55%. The genes are TRBV7-2 and TRBJ2-5, with unresolved D. The TCR was taken from a man aged 25 to 40 who received the YFV17D yellow fever vaccine. The source was CD4+ T cells sorted from PBMCs, collected 10 days after the yellow fever booster vaccination. The CDR3 spells CASSLAPLLHQETQYF. The CDR3 DNA follows: TGTGCCAGCAGCTTAGCGCCTCTACTACACCAAGAGACCCAGTACTTC.